This TCR beta chain emerged from a study of cytomegalovirus exposure and HLA in healthy donors. The PCR ran on 60 Vbeta and 13 Jbeta primers. The protocol was immunoSEQ multiplex PCR, while the TCRdb copy is restricted to in-frame clones and leaves out a portion. The profile covers 150,000 to 200,000 clones, with 82% appearing a single time and 6.5% taken by the ten largest. CDR3 length: 15 residues. The V and J ends lost 2 bases and 0 bases respectively, with 10 bases between them. In germline, CDR1 is MDHEN, CDR2 SYDVKM. Sequenced sample: PBMCs. This rearrangement joins TRBV28 to TRBJ1-1, with D perhaps TRBD1 (6 bases). The TCR was taken from a woman in her fifties or sixties in good health and CMV-seropositive. CDR3 amino acids: CASSLRQEMNTEAFF. CDR3 nucleotide sequence: TGTGCCAGCAGTTTACGACAGGAGATGAACACTGAAGCTTTCTTT.